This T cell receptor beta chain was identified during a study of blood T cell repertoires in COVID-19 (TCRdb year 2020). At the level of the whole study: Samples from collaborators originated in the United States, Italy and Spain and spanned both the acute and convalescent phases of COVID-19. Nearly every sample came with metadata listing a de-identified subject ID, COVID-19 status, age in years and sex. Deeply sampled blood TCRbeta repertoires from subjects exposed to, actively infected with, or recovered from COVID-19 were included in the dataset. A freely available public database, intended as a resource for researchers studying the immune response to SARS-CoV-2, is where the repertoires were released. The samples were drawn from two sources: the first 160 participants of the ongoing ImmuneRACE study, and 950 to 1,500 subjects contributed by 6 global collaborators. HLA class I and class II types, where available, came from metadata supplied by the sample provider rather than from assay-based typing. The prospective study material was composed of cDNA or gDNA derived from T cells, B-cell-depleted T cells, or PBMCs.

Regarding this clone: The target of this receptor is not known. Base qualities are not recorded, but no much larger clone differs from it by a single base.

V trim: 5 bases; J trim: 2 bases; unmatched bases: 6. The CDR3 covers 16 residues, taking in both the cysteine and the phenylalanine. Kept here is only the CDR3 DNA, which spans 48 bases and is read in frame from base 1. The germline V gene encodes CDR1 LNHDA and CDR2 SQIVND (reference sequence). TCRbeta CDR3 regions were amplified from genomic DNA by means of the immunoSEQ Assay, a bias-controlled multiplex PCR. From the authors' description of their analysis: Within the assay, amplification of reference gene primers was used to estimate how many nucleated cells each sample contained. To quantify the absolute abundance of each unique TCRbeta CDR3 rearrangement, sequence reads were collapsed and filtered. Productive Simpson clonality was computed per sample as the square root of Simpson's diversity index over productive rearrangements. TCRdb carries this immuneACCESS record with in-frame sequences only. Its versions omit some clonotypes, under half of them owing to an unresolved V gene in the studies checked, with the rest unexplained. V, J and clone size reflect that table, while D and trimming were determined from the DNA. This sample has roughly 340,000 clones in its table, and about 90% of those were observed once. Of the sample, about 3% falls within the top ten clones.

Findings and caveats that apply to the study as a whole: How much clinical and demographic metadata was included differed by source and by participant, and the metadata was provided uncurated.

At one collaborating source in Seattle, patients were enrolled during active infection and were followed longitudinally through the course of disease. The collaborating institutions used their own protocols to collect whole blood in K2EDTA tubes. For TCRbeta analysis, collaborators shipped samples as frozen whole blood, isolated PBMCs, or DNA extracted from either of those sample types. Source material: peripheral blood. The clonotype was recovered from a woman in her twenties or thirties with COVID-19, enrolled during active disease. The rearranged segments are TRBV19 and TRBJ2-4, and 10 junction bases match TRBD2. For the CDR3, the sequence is CASSATSGFPKNIQYF. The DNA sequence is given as TGTGCCAGTAGTGCGACTAGCGGGTTTCCCAAAAACATTCAGTACTTC. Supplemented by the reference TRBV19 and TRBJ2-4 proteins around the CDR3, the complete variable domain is DGGITQSPKYLFRKEGQNVTLSCEQNLNHDAMYWYRQDPGQGLRLIYYSQIVNDFQKGDIAEGYSVSREKKESFPLTVTSAQKNPTAFYLCASSATSGFPKNIQYFGAGTRLSVL.